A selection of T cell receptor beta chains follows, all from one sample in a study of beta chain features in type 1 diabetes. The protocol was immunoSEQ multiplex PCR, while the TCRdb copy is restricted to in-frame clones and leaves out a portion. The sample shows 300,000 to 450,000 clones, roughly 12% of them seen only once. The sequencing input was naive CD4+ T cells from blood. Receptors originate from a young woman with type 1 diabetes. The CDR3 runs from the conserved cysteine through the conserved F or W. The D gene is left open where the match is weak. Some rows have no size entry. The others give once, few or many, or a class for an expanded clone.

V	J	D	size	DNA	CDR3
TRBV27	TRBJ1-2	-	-	TGTGCCAGCAGTTTAAGGGGCTATGGCTACACCTTC	CASSLRGYGYTF
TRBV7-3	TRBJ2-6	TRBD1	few	TGTGCCAGCAGCTTTCCCGACAGGGCAGGTGGGGCCAACGTCCTGACTTTC	CASSFPDRAGGANVLTF
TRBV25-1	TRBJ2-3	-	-	TGTGCCAGCAGTGAATTAGGGGGGGGGCATGGAGATACGCAGTATTTT	CASSELGGGHGDTQYF
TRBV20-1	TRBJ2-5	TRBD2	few	TGCCTAGCGGGAGGAGAGACCCAGTACTTC	CLAGGETQYF
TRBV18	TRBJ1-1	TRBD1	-	TGTGCCAGCTCAAAAGAGCAACAGGGGACTGAAGCTTTCTTT	CASSKEQQGTEAFF
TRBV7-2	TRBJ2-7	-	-	TGTGCCAGCAGCCCCTGGCGGGCCAGGAAGCAGTACTTC	CASSPWRARKQYF
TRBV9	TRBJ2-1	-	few	TGTGCCAGCCAGACCGGAGGCGGGATCGAGCAGTTCTTC	CASQTGGGIEQFF
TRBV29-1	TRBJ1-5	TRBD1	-	TGCAGCGTTGAAGAACAGGGGCGGCCCCAGCATTTT	CSVEEQGRPQHF
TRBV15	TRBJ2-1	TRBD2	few	TGTGCCACCAGCAGAGATTTGGGCGGGGGGGCCAGGAATGAGCAGTTCTTC	CATSRDLGGGARNEQFF
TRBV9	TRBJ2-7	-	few	TGTGCCAGCAGCCCTCAAGGTGGGGGAGGCTACGAGCAGTACTTC	CASSPQGGGGYEQYF
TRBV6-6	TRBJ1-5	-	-	TGTGCCAGCAGTTACACAGATTCTCAGCCCCAGCATTTT	CASSYTDSQPQHF
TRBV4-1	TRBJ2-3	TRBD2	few	TGCGCCAGCAGCCAACGGACTAGCGGGAGCACAGATACGCAGTATTTT	CASSQRTSGSTDTQYF
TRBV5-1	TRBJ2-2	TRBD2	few	TGCGCCAGCAGCTGGACTAGCGAAGCCGGGGAGCTGTTTTTT	CASSWTSEAGELFF
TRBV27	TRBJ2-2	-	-	TGTGCCAGCAGGACCCCCGGGGGGCGCACCGGGGAGCTGTTTTTT	CASRTPGGRTGELFF
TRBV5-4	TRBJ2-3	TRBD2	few	TGTGCCAGCAGCTCCGGGAGGGACCGCACAGATACGCAGTATTTT	CASSSGRDRTDTQYF
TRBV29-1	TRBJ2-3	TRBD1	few	TGCAGCGGTCAAGACAGGGGGAGAGGAGATACGCAGTATTTT	CSGQDRGRGDTQYF
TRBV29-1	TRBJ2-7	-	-	TGCAGCGTAGAGTCAAGCTCCTACGAGCAGTACTTC	CSVESSSYEQYF
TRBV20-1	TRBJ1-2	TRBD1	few	TGCAGTGCGGGACAGGGACACACCTTC	CSAGQGHTF
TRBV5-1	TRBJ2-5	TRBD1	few	TGCGCCAGCAGCCCGGACAGGGGCGTTCAAGAGACCCAGTACTTC	CASSPDRGVQETQYF
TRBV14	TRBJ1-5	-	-	TGTGCCAGCAGCCAAGGGGCAGGGAATCAGCCCCAGCATTTT	CASSQGAGNQPQHF
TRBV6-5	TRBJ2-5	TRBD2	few	TGTGCCAGCCGGTCGGGACTAGCTGAAGGGACCCAGTACTTC	CASRSGLAEGTQYF
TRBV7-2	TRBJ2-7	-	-	TGTGCCAGCAGCCCGACTCGAGGCGAGCAGTACTTC	CASSPTRGEQYF
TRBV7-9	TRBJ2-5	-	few	TGTGCCGGCCAGCGCGGTCTAGCCGGGGAGACCCAGTACTTC	CAGQRGLAGETQYF
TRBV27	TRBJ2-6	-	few	TGTGCCAGCACCACTTCTGGGGCCAACGTCCTGACTTTC	CASTTSGANVLTF
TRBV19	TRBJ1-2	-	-	TGTGCCAGTAGTCCGGACAGCAACTATGGCTACACCTTC	CASSPDSNYGYTF
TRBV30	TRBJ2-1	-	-	TGTGCCTGGAGGTTGCAGGGTACCCCGAATGAGCAGTTCTTC	CAWRLQGTPNEQFF
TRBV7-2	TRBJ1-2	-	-	TGTGCCAGCAGCTTAGACATGGATGGCTACACCTTC	CASSLDMDGYTF
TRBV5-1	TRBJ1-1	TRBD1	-	TGCGCCAGCAGCTTTACAGGGGTCGCAGGTACTGAAGCTTTCTTT	CASSFTGVAGTEAFF
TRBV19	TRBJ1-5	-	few	TGTGCCAGTAGTACTCAGGCTGATCAGCCCCAGCATTTT	CASSTQADQPQHF
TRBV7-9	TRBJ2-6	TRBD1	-	TGTGCCAGCAGTCGACAGGGCTCTGGGGCCAACGTCCTGACTTTC	CASSRQGSGANVLTF
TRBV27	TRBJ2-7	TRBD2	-	TGTGCCAGCAGTTTCGGAGCGGGGCTGGCCTACGAGCAGTACTTC	CASSFGAGLAYEQYF
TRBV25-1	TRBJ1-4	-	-	TGTGCCAGCAGTGCCCAGGAAAAACTGTTTTTT	CASSAQEKLFF
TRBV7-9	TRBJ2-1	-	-	TGTGCCAGCAGCTTAGGGGGGCTAGCGGACCTAATGGAGCAGTTCTTC	CASSLGGLADLMEQFF
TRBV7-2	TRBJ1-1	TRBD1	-	TGTGCCAGCACAAGGACAGGGAACACTGAAGCTTTCTTT	CASTRTGNTEAFF
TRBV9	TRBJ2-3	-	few	TGTGCCAGCAGCGCACAGGGCTGGGGGACAGATACGCAGTATTTT	CASSAQGWGTDTQYF
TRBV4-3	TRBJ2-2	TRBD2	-	TGCGCCAGCAGCCAAGACAGCGGGGGGATTCTTCCCGGGGAGCTGTTTTTT	CASSQDSGGILPGELFF
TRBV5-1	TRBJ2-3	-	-	TGCGCCAGCTTTGGGGCCGATACGCAGTATTTT	CASFGADTQYF
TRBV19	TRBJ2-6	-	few	TGTGCCAGTAGTATCCAGGTAACTGGGGCCAACGTCCTGACTTTC	CASSIQVTGANVLTF
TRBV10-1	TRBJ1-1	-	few	TGCGCCAGCAGTGAATCAGGCACTGAAGCTTTCTTT	CASSESGTEAFF
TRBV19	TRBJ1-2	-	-	TGTGCCAGTAGATTCGGACAGCCTAACTATGGCTACACCTTC	CASRFGQPNYGYTF
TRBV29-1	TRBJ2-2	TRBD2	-	TGCAGCGTGACTAGCGGGAGTTCTTTCACCGGGGAGCTGTTTTTT	CSVTSGSSFTGELFF